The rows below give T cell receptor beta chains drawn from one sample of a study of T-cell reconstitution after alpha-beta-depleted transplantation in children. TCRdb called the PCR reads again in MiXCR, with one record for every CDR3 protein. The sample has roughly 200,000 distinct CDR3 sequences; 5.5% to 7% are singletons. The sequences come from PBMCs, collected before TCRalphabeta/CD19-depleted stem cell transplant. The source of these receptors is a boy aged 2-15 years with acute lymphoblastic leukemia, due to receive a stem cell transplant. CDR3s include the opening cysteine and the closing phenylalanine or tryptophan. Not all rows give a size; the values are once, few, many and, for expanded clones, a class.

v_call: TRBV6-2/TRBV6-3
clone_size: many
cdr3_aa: CASSSPGLAGVDTQYF

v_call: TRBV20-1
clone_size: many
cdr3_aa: CSAGRLTGSNQPQHF

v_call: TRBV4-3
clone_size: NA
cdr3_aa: CASSQPWDGVYGYTF

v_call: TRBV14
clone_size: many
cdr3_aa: CASSHRVRGGELFF

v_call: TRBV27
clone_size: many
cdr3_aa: CASSLSLATEAFF

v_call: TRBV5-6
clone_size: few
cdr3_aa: CASSSGPFFSYEQYF

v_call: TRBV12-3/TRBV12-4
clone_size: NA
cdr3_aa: CARGDQHYEQYF

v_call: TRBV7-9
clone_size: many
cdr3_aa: CASSLEGNEQFF

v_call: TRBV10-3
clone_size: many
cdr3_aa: CAISVETGEQFF

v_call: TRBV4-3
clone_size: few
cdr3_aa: CASSQEGRGGYEQYF

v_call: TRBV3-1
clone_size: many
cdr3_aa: CASSLIMGQGGEQFF

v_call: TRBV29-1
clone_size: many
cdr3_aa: CSVQRQAGANVLTF

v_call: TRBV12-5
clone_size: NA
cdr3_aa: CATSQESGVLNTDTQYF

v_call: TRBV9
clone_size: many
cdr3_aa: CASSDMGNTGELFF

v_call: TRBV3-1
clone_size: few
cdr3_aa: CASSQVGGGYGYTF

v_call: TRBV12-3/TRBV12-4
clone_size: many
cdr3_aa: CASSQGLPANNEQFF

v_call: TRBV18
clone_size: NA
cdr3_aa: CASSRSRTASYEQYF